What follows describes a single T cell receptor (beta chain). Recruited during active infection, patients (from Seattle) were subsequently followed longitudinally. In the authors' workflow: Nucleated cell number was recorded as an estimate derived from reference gene primer amplification. Clones were read by immunoSEQ multiplex PCR, and TCRdb kept only the in-frame ones, dropping some. V, J and clone size were drawn from that table, and D and trimming were deduced from the DNA. The table lists some 80,000 clones, approximately 81% of them singletons, with 9.5% to 13% in the top ten. This sample was included in a study of blood T cell repertoires in COVID-19. Study context: Sites across the United States, Italy and Spain contributed samples from acute and convalescent COVID-19.

This CDR3 region has 14 residues. The germline V gene has CDR1 SGHTA and CDR2 FQGTGA. V was shortened by 0 bases and J by 5 bases, with 8 bases between the two germline ends. The sequence derives from a man aged 60 to 69 with COVID-19, enrolled during active disease. The sequencing sample was made of peripheral blood. This chain links TRBV7-3 with TRBJ2-1; D remains unclear. The CDR3 sequence: CASSLTRGHNEQFF. In DNA form, the CDR3 reads TGTGCCAGCAGCTTAACGAGAGGTCACAATGAGCAGTTCTTC.